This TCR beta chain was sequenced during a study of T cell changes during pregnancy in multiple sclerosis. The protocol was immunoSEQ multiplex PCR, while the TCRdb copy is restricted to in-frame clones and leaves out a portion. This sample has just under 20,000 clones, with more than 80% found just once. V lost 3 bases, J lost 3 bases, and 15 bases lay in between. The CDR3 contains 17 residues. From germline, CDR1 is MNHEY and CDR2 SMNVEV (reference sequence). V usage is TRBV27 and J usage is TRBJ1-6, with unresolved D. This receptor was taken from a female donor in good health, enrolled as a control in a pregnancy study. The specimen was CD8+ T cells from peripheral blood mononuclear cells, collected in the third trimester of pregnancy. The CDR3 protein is CASSLSPLDHYNSPLHF. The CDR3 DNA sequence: TGTGCCAGCAGTTTGTCCCCCCTAGACCACTATAATTCACCCCTCCACTTT.